The 28 T cell receptor beta chains below were found in one sample sequenced in a study of OX40 agonist ivuxolimab in advanced cancers. Sequenced by immunoSEQ multiplex PCR; TCRdb stores in-frame clones only, minus some. The table has fewer than 80,000 clones, 80% to 90% seen once. Sequencing used CD4+ or CD8+ T cells sorted from blood, obtained in a trial of the OX40 agonist ivuxolimab. Receptors originate from an adult with an advanced solid tumor such as melanoma, head and neck, liver or kidney cancer.

J is TRBJ2-1 and V is TRBV5-1; 10 nucleotides match TRBD2. The V gene end was trimmed by 0 bases and the J gene end by 3 bases; junction bases not matched to a gene: 12. This CDR3 spans 19 amino acids. CDR1 is SGHRS, CDR2 YFSETQ, per germline. The CDR3 DNA reads as TGCGCCAGCAGCTTGGCCCTAGCGGGAGTCCAGCGGAACTACAATGAGCAGTTCTTC. Residues: CASSLALAGVQRNYNEQFF.

The chain links TRBV10-1 to TRBJ1-1, with TRBD1 as a possible D gene (5 bases). The germline V gene encodes CDR1 WNHNN and CDR2 SYGVQD (reference sequence). There are 13 residues in the CDR3. Trimming cost V 7 bases and J 0 bases, with 9 bases left between them. DNA of the CDR3: TGCGCCAGCATCTCAGGGTTGAACACTGAAGCTTTCTTT. Translation: CASISGLNTEAFF.

V is TRBV2 and J is TRBJ1-3; D is undetermined. V shed 8 bases and J shed 0 bases, with 14 bases lying between them. In germline, CDR1 is SNHLY, CDR2 FYNNEI. The CDR3 length is 15 residues. The CDR3 loop reads CASGSDGSSGNTIYF. The CDR3 region has the DNA TGTGCCAGCGGTTCGGACGGGAGCTCTGGAAACACCATATATTTT.

V and J are TRBV7-2 and TRBJ1-6; D is possibly TRBD1 (5 bases). V gave up 2 bases and J gave up 7 bases, with 12 bases separating them. Germline loops: CDR1 SGHTA, CDR2 FQGNSA. This CDR3 is 15 amino acids long. CDR3: CASSLSGAGNSPLHF. CDR3 bases: TGTGCCAGCAGCTTAAGTGGGGCGGGGAATTCACCCCTCCACTTT. The variable domain in full, completed from reference TRBV7-2 and TRBJ1-6, reads GAGVSQSPSNKVTEKGKDVELRCDPISGHTALYWYRQSLGQGLEFLIYFQGNSAPDKSGLPSDRFSAERTGGSVSTLTIQRTQQEDSAVYLCASSLSGAGNSPLHFGNGTRLTVT.

This chain links TRBV19 with TRBJ2-3; 12 nucleotides match TRBD2. The CDR3 is made up of 16 amino acids. The V and J ends lost 5 bases and 4 bases, in that order; junction bases with no gene match: 7. CDR1 and CDR2 (germline): LNHDA, SQIVND (reference sequence). The CDR3 nucleotides are TGTGCCAGTAGTCCACGACTAGCGGGAGCAGCAGATACGCAGTATTTT. This encodes CASSPRLAGAADTQYF.

The gene calls are TRBV6-6 and TRBJ2-7; 7 positions match TRBD1. V lost 6 bases and J lost 2; bases outside the gene matches: 1. Germline V gene data show CDR1 as MNHNY and CDR2 as SVGAGI (reference sequence). The CDR3 has 12 residues. The CDR3 bases are TGTGCCAGCAGCCAGGGGGCCTACGAGCAGTACTTC. Amino acids: CASSQGAYEQYF.

The chain combines TRBV15 with TRBJ2-1, with D possibly matching TRBD2 (6 bases). Germline CDR1 is LNHNV and CDR2 is YYDKDF (reference sequence). The CDR3 contains 16 residues. The V and J ends lost 4 bases and 8 bases respectively, with 21 bases between them. The CDR3 loop is CATSKNGRTVYDEQFF. CDR3 in DNA: TGTGCCACCAGCAAAAACGGGAGAACGGTATACGATGAGCAGTTCTTC.

This rearrangement joins TRBV30 to TRBJ1-1; 8 bases match TRBD1. The V and J ends lost 1 base and 3 bases, in that order; junction bases with no gene match: 16. This CDR3 is built from 18 residues. Germline V gene lookup returns CDR1 GTSNPN and CDR2 SVGIG (reference sequence). The CDR3 sequence is CAWSANRGGMRKYTEAFF. CDR3 nucleotide sequence: TGTGCCTGGAGTGCGAACAGGGGGGGGATGAGAAAGTACACTGAAGCTTTCTTT.

This clone appeared a single time. The rearrangement joins TRBV23-1 to TRBJ2-7; no definite D call. TRBV23-1 belongs to the ORF category, with a function that is uncertain. CDR3 length equals 14 residues. V dropped 1 base and J dropped 3 bases, with 10 bases sitting between them. The CDR3 spells CASSQYPDLYEQYF. CDR3 in DNA: TGCGCCAGCAGTCAATACCCCGACCTCTACGAGCAGTACTTC.

V gene TRBV4-1 combines with J gene TRBJ1-6, with D possibly TRBD1 on 6 matching bases. V lost 1 base and J lost 10, with 17 bases in between. This CDR3 comprises 16 residues. In germline, CDR1 is MGHRA, CDR2 YSYEKL. The chain's CDR3 is CASSQGFGGFWSPLHF. The CDR3 nucleotides read TGCGCCAGCAGCCAAGGATTCGGGGGCTTTTGGTCACCCCTCCACTTT.

The genes are TRBV6-5 and TRBJ2-1; the match to TRBD2 covers 8 bases. J lost 8 bases, V lost 5 bases, and 11 bases had no gene match. The CDR3 sequence is 15 residues long. Germline CDR1 MNHEY, CDR2 SVGAGI. The CDR3 here is CASSRGGFLSHEQFF. In DNA form, the CDR3 reads TGTGCCAGCAGTCGCGGGGGGTTTCTGTCTCATGAGCAGTTCTTC.

This chain connects TRBV11-2 to TRBJ2-3; tentatively, D is TRBD2 (7 bases). The ends were cut back, 1 base at V and 11 bases at J, with 22 bases in the middle. The germline V gene has CDR1 SGHAT and CDR2 FQNNGV. The CDR3 length is 16 residues. CDR3 DNA: TGTGCCAGCAGCTTAGCGGCGGGGGCCCACCAATACGGGCAGTATTTT. Protein: CASSLAAGAHQYGQYF. Looking up the rest from reference TRBV11-2 and TRBJ2-3 gives the full variable domain: EAGVAQSPRYKIIEKRQSVAFWCNPISGHATLYWYQQILGQGPKLLIQFQNNGVVDDSQLPKDRFSAERLKGVDSTLKIQPAKLEDSAVYLCASSLAAGAHQYGQYFGPGTRLTVL.

The chain carries TRBV5-6 and TRBJ2-2; D unclear. This CDR3 has 13 amino acids. Germline V gene data show CDR1 as SGHDT and CDR2 as YYEEEE. Trimming pared 3 bases from V and 3 bases from J, leaving 6 bases between. The CDR3: CASSSGYTGELFF. In nucleotides, the CDR3 is TGTGCCAGCAGCTCTGGATACACCGGGGAGCTGTTTTTT.

The chain has TRBV5-1 and TRBJ2-3, with 7 positions matching TRBD1. CDR3 length: 15 amino acids. CDR1 is SGHRS, CDR2 YFSETQ, per germline. V was pared by 5 bases and J by 3 bases, with 9 bases of the junction left unmatched. The DNA of the CDR3 is TGCGCCAGCAGACGTACAGGGGCTCTGACAGATACGCAGTATTTT. Amino acid sequence: CASRRTGALTDTQYF.

By its share, this clone is medium-sized. The chain combines TRBV7-2 with TRBJ1-6; D remains ambiguous. With 2 bases removed from V and 10 bases from J, the gap between germline ends came to 9 bases. Per germline, CDR1 SGHTA and CDR2 FQGNSA. There are 13 residues in the CDR3. The CDR3 region has the DNA TGTGCCAGCAGCTTACCCTATAGGTCACCCCTCCACTTT. It is translated as CASSLPYRSPLHF.

This clone has only a few counts. This CDR3 is CASSSKDGTDTQYF. The CDR3, as DNA: TGTGCCAGCAGCTCTAAAGACGGCACAGATACGCAGTATTTT. The rearrangement joins TRBV7-9 to TRBJ2-3; D ambiguous. CDR3 size: 14 residues. From germline, CDR1 is SEHNR and CDR2 FQNEAQ (reference sequence). V was trimmed by 4 bases and J by 1 base, leaving 9 bases between them.

This chain links TRBV30 with TRBJ2-1; D possibly corresponds to TRBD2 (5 bases). CDR1 and CDR2 (germline): GTSNPN, SVGIG (reference sequence). V gave up 2 bases and J gave up 0 bases, with 5 bases separating them. This CDR3 is 13 amino acids long. CDR3 amino acids: CAWSTSSYNEQFF. CDR3 DNA sequence: TGTGCCTGGAGTACTAGCTCCTACAATGAGCAGTTCTTC.

DNA for the CDR3: TGTGCCTGGAGTGTTTCATGGTTAGGGACCCAGTACTTC. This codes for CAWSVSWLGTQYF. The rearrangement joins TRBV30 to TRBJ2-5, with D uncertain. The CDR3 totals 13 residues. Looked up from germline, CDR1 is GTSNPN and CDR2 is SVGIG (reference sequence). Trimming took off 0 bases at V and 7 bases at J, with 12 bases between the two ends. The variable domain in full, completed from reference TRBV30 and TRBJ2-5, reads SQTIHQWPATLVQPVGSPLSLECTVEGTSNPNLYWYRQAAGRGLQLLFYSVGIGQISSEVPQNLSASRPQDRQFILSSKKLLLSDSGFYLCAWSVSWLGTQYFGPGTRLLVL.

The CDR3 sequence is CASSPGGIGNTGELFF. The CDR3, as DNA: TGCGCCAGCAGCCCCGGTGGGATCGGGAACACCGGGGAGCTGTTTTTT. V is TRBV5-1 and J is TRBJ2-2; D remains unclear. Germline lookup yields CDR1 SGHRS and CDR2 YFSETQ. CDR3 length equals 16 residues. V dropped 4 bases and J dropped 1 base, with 14 bases sitting between them.

The chain uses TRBV5-4 and TRBJ2-3; maybe TRBD1 (5 bases). Trimming shortened V by 0 bases and J by 7 bases, and 12 bases separated the two germline ends. Germline assignment: CDR1 SGHNT and CDR2 YYREEE (reference sequence). The CDR3 runs 14 residues. CDR3 sequence (DNA): TGTGCCAGCAGCTTGGCAGGGTATGAAAATACGCAGTATTTT. Encoded protein: CASSLAGYENTQYF.

This chain uses TRBV7-9 with TRBJ1-5; 8 bases match TRBD1. From germline, CDR1 is SEHNR and CDR2 FQNEAQ (reference sequence). Trimming cost V 2 bases and J 9 bases; bases outside gene matches: 6. This CDR3 spans 14 amino acids. Here the CDR3 reads CASSLRDRHGPQHF. The CDR3 nucleotides are TGTGCCAGCAGCTTACGGGACAGGCATGGGCCCCAGCATTTT.

The V gene is TRBV5-6, the J gene TRBJ2-2; 7 bases are a match to TRBD2. The V gene's germline CDR1 is SGHDT and CDR2 YYEEEE. The junction had 5 bases not matched to a gene; V was cut back by 2 bases and J by 1 base. The CDR3 is 16 residues long. CDR3 residues: CASSFMPGGNTGELFF. The CDR3 region has the DNA TGTGCCAGCAGCTTTATGCCGGGGGGGAACACCGGGGAGCTGTTTTTT. The full variable domain, its missing parts supplied by reference TRBV5-6 and TRBJ2-2, is DAGVTQSPTHLIKTRGQQVTLRCSPKSGHDTVSWYQQALGQGPQFIFQYYEEEERQRGNFPDRFSGHQFPNYSSELNVNALLLGDSALYLCASSFMPGGNTGELFFGEGSRLTVL.

J is TRBJ2-2 and V is TRBV6-1, with TRBD2 matching over 8 bases. In germline, CDR1 is MNHNS, CDR2 SASEGT. The trim removed 1 base at V and 5 bases at J, leaving 12 bases unmatched. This CDR3 region has 18 residues. The CDR3 bases are TGTGCCAGCAGTGAAGTTGGCCTCGGGACTAGTAAGACCGGGGAGCTGTTTTTT. Residues: CASSEVGLGTSKTGELFF.

This chain connects TRBV2 to TRBJ2-7; TRBD2 is a possible D gene (6 bases). Per germline, CDR1 SNHLY and CDR2 FYNNEI. The CDR3 runs 12 residues. Trimming shortened V by 8 bases and J by 4 bases, and 12 bases separated the two germline ends. CDR3 residues: CASSLGGYEQYF. CDR3 sequence (DNA): TGTGCCAGCTCTCTGGGGGGTTACGAGCAGTACTTC.

This clone has just a few counts. The chain combines TRBV4-1 with TRBJ2-7; D not resolved. Deletions cut 0 bases from V and 2 bases from J, with 8 bases between. From germline, CDR1 is MGHRA and CDR2 YSYEKL. The CDR3 contains 14 residues. CDR3: CASSQEDNPYEQYF. CDR3 DNA: TGCGCCAGCAGCCAAGAAGACAATCCCTACGAGCAGTACTTC.

A single count supports this clone. CDR3 protein: CASGSYHPPQRASYEQYF. CDR3 nucleotides: TGTGCTAGTGGTTCTTACCACCCCCCCCAGCGGGCCTCCTACGAGCAGTACTTC. The gene calls are TRBV12-5 and TRBJ2-5, with D possibly being TRBD2 (6 bases). Judging by the DNA end, TRBJ2-7 fits better; the J call may be wrong. Per the germline V gene, CDR1 is LGHNT and CDR2 is FRNRAP. This CDR3 is 18 amino acids long.

V and J are TRBV16 and TRBJ1-1; possible D gene TRBD1, 5 bases. This CDR3 comprises 15 residues. Trimming took off 1 base at V and 4 bases at J, with 13 bases between the two ends. Germline values: CDR1 KGHSY, CDR2 FQNENV. This CDR3 is CASSQWGGRSTEAFF. The DNA of the CDR3 is TGTGCCAGCAGCCAATGGGGGGGTAGAAGCACTGAAGCTTTCTTT. Drawing the rest from reference TRBV16 and TRBJ1-1, the complete variable domain is GEEVAQTPKHLVRGEGQKAKLYCAPIKGHSYVFWYQQVLKNEFKFLISFQNENVFDETGMPKERFSAKCLPNSPCSLEIQATKLEDSAVYFCASSQWGGRSTEAFFGQGTRLTVV.

J is TRBJ1-5 and V is TRBV19; no clear D gene. Germline values: CDR1 LNHDA, CDR2 SQIVND (reference sequence). Trimming stripped 3 bases from V and 5 bases from J, with 14 bases between. This CDR3 is built from 15 residues. This CDR3 is CASSMRGGEHQPQHF. As DNA, the CDR3 is TGTGCCAGTAGTATGCGGGGTGGAGAGCATCAGCCCCAGCATTTT. Combining the CDR3 with reference TRBV19 and TRBJ1-5 gives the whole variable domain DGGITQSPKYLFRKEGQNVTLSCEQNLNHDAMYWYRQDPGQGLRLIYYSQIVNDFQKGDIAEGYSVSREKKESFPLTVTSAQKNPTAFYLCASSMRGGEHQPQHFGDGTRLSIL.